This T cell receptor (beta chain) originates from a study of cytomegalovirus exposure and HLA in healthy donors. Study results and caveats: Follow-up analysis seemed to connect common viral pathogens with several of the most significant clusters identified.

This clone was counted a few times. The antigen is unknown. The PCR employed 60 Vbeta primers together with 13 Jbeta primers. Assay: immunoSEQ multiplex PCR; the TCRdb copy retains only in-frame clones and omits some. This table has about 90,000 clones, over 65% appearing once. The sequence was obtained from a woman under 30 in good health and CMV-seropositive. Sequenced input: PBMCs.

Written as DNA, the CDR3 is TGTGCCAGCAGCAGCAGGAATCTTGGGGCTGGCTACACCTTC. Translated, it gives CASSSRNLGAGYTF. V is TRBV6-5 and J is TRBJ1-2; D perhaps matches TRBD1 (5 bases). The germline gives CDR1 MNHEY, CDR2 SVGAGI. CDR3 size: 14 residues. The V and J ends lost 6 bases and 7 bases respectively, with 18 bases between them.